This section outlines one T cell receptor (beta chain) sequence together with its context. The target antigen is unknown. Combining a sample-barcoded 5' primer with a J-beta primer mix, a second PCR ran for about 6 to 11 cycles. Through a template-switch adaptor with 12 random nucleotides, each cDNA molecule received a tag. TCRdb analysed the 5' RACE reads with MiXCR anew, one entry per CDR3 protein. This sample has around 800,000 distinct CDR3 sequences, with around 42% found just once. The entry originates in a study of blood T cells in healthy people across ages. Study context: When template switching was applied, about one barcoded beta molecule was captured per two T cells.

The CDR3 contains 12 residues. The germline V gene has CDR1 SGHRS and CDR2 YFSETQ. Trimming shortened V by 3 bases and J by 7 bases, and 10 bases separated the two germline ends. Study-wide points: Older age coincided with a roughly linear decline in TCR beta diversity per million T cells.

The gene calls are TRBV5-1 and TRBJ1-1; D is uncertain. The TCR was taken from a man between 60 and 70 years old in good health. Input material: blood. CDR3 sequence: CASSWGFGEAFF. CDR3 DNA sequence: TGCGCCAGCAGCTGGGGATTCGGTGAAGCTTTCTTT.